Here is one TCR beta chain with its context. The data were obtained in a study of blood T cell repertoires in COVID-19. Study background: In each case, the material was cDNA or gDNA derived from T cells, B-cell-depleted T cells, or PBMCs.

This CDR3 has 15 residues. Trimming took 0 bases from V and 4 from J; bases not matched to a gene: 9. Germline V gives CDR1 GTSNPN, CDR2 SVGIG (reference sequence). The table came from immunoSEQ multiplex PCR; TCRdb's copy has only in-frame clones and leaves some out. The sample contains under 300,000 clones, 85% to 90% of which appear only once. This TCR derives from a man aged 18 to 29 with active or convalescent COVID-19. This chain joins TRBV30 and TRBJ2-7; 7 positions match TRBD1. Sequenced: peripheral blood. The CDR3 sequence is CAWSVPGTEKYEQYF. DNA for the CDR3: TGTGCCTGGAGTGTACCAGGGACAGAAAAATACGAGCAGTACTTC.